Reported below is one T cell receptor beta chain. The sample is drawn from a study of blood T cell repertoires in COVID-19. The V gene's germline CDR1 is GTSNPN and CDR2 SVGIG (reference sequence). This CDR3 spans 15 amino acids. V shed 3 bases, J shed 4 bases, and the junction held 5 bases outside the gene matches. Per the authors' pipeline: Amplification of reference gene primers provided the estimated nucleated cell counts. Libraries were prepared by immunoSEQ multiplex PCR; TCRdb keeps only in-frame clonotypes and omits some of them. V and J calls plus clone size are reproduced from that table; the DNA served to infer D and trimming. The top ten hold under 7% of the sample, which has 25,000 to 35,000 clones, roughly 90% seen once.

The source material was peripheral blood. This TCR was recovered from a man aged 60 to 69 with active COVID-19. The genes are TRBV30 and TRBJ2-2; TRBD2 matches at 10 bases. This chain's CDR3 is CAWSLTSGRTGELFF. The CDR3 bases are TGTGCCTGGAGCTTGACTAGCGGGCGCACCGGGGAGCTGTTTTTT.